This T cell receptor beta chain appears in the sequencing data of a study of T-cell reconstitution after alpha-beta-depleted transplantation in children. The germline V gene encodes CDR1 SSHAT and CDR2 FNYEAQ (reference sequence). The CDR3 is 20 residues long. This clonotype showed up just a few times. The junction departs from the called germline gene at one end, perhaps through a read error. Using unique molecular identifiers, the investigators prepared the TCRbeta library. One entry per CDR3 protein results from TCRdb running MiXCR on the PCR reads. The sample carries about 610,000 distinct CDR3 sequences, about 10% recorded once.

The receptor was isolated from a human donor who donated a stem cell graft to a child with acute myeloid leukemia. The gene calls are TRBV7-7 and TRBJ2-5; 15 positions agree with TRBD2. The sample was PBMCs from the stem cell graft donor, taken from the stem cell graft. Here the CDR3 DNA reads TGTGCTAGCAGCCCCTCGGGACTAGCGGGAGGCCCCCTGGGGCAAGAGACCCAGTACTTC. Amino acid sequence: CASSPSGLAGGPLGQETQYF.